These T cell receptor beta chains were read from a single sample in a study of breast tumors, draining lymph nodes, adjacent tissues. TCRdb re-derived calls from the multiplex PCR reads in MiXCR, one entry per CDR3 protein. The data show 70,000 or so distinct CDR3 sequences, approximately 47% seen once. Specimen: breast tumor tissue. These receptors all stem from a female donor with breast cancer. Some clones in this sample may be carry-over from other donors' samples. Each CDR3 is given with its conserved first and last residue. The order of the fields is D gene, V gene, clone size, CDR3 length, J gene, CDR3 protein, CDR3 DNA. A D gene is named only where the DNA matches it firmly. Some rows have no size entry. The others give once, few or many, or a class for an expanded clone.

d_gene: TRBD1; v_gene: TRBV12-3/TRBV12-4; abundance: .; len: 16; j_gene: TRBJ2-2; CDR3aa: CASRKGGTGGAGEPFF; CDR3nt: TGTGCCAGCAGAAAGGGAGGGACAGGGGGTGCCGGGGAGCCGTTTTTT
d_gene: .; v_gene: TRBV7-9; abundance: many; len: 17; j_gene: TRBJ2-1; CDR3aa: CASSRRVSPDFYNEQFF; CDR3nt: TGTGCCAGCAGCCGCCGGGTGTCTCCTGACTTTTACAATGAGCAGTTCTTC
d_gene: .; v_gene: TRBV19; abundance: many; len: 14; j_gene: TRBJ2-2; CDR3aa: CASSKNWGAGELFF; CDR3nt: TGTGCCAGTAGTAAAAACTGGGGGGCCGGGGAGCTGTTTTTT
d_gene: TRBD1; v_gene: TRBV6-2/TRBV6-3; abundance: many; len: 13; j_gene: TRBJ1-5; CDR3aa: CASRGQGNQPQHF; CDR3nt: TGTGCCAGCAGGGGACAGGGCAATCAGCCCCAGCATTTT
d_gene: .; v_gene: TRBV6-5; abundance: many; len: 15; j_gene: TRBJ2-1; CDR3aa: CASSPHRVGDNEQFF; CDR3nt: TGTGCCAGCAGCCCCCACAGGGTAGGGGACAATGAGCAGTTCTTC
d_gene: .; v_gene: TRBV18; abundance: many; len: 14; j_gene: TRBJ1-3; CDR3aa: CASYPGSSGNTIYF; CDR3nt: TGTGCCAGCTACCCCGGGAGCTCTGGAAACACCATATATTTT
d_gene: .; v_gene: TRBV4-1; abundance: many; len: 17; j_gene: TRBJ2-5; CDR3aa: CASSQELNGGRVETQYF; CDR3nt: TGCGCCAGCAGCCAAGAGTTGAATGGGGGGCGGGTAGAGACCCAGTACTTC
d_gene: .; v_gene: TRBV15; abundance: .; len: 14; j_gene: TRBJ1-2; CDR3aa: CATSIDGTHCGYAF; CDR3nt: TGTGCCACCAGCATTGACGGGACACACTGTGGCTACGCCTTC
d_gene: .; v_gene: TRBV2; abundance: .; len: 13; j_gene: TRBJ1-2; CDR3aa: CATGEQGPYGYTF; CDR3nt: TGTGCCACCGGGGAGCAGGGACCCTATGGCTACACCTTC
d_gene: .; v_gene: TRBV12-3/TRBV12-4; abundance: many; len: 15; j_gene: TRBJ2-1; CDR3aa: CASSLRFGEYNEQFF; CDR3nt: TGTGCCAGCAGTTTAAGGTTCGGAGAATACAATGAGCAGTTCTTC
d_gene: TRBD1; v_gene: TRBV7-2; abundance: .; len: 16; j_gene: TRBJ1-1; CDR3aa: CASSFRDREPNTEAFF; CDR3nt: TGTGCCAGCAGCTTTCGGGACAGGGAGCCTAACACTGAAGCTTTCTTT
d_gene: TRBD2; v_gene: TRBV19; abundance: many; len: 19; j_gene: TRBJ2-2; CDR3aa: CASSMVGLAGVWEPGELFF; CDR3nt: TGTGCCAGTAGTATGGTGGGACTAGCGGGAGTTTGGGAGCCCGGGGAGCTGTTTTTT
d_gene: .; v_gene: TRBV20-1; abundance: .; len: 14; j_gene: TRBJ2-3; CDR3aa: CSVSGQGTGENQYF; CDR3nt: TGCAGTGTCAGCGGCCAGGGGACCGGAGAGAACCAGTATTTT
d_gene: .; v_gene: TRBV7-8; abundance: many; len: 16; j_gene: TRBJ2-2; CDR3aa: CASTRLRGASTGELFF; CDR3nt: TGTGCCAGCACCCGTCTCCGGGGGGCGAGCACCGGGGAGCTGTTTTTT
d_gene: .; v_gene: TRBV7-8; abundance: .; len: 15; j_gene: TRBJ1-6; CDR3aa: CASSLDMRNNSPLHF; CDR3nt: TGTGCCAGCAGCTTAGATATGAGGAATAATTCACCCCTCCACTTT
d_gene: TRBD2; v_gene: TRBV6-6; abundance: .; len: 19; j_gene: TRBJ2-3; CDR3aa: CASSHPVGASGRSTDTQYF; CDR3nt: TGTGCCAGCAGTCACCCCGTGGGGGCTAGCGGGAGAAGCACAGATACGCAGTATTTT
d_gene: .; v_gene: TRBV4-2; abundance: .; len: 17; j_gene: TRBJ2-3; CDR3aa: CASSQVPQGRATDTQYF; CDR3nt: TGTGCCAGCAGCCAAGTCCCACAGGGGAGGGCGACAGATACGCAGTATTTT
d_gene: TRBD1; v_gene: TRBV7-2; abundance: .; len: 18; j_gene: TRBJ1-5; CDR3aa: CASSFIVGTGGPFLAQHF; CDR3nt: TGTGCCAGCAGCTTCATAGTGGGGACAGGGGGGCCCTTTTTAGCCCAGCATTTT
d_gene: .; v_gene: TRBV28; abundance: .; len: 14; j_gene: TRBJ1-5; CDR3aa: CASRRRTGLSYEHF; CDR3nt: TGTGCCAGCAGGAGAAGAACAGGGCTAAGTTACGAGCATTTT
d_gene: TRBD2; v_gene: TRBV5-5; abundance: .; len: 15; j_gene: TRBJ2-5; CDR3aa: CASSYGRGVGETRYF; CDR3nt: TGTGCCAGCAGCTACGGGCGGGGGGTCGGAGAGACCCGGTACTTC